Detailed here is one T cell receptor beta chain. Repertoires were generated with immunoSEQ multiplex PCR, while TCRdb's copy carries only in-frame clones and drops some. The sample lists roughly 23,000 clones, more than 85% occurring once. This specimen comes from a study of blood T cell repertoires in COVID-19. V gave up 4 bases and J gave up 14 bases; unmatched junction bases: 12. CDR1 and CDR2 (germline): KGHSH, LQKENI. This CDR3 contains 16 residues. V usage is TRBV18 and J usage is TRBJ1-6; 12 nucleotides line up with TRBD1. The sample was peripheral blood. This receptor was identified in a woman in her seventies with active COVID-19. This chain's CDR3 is CASSQTGTGGASALHF. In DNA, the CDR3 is TGTGCCAGCTCACAGACCGGGACAGGGGGCGCTTCGGCCCTCCACTTT. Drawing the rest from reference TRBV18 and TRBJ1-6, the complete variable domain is NAGVMQNPRHLVRRRGQEARLRCSPMKGHSHVYWYRQLPEEGLKFMVYLQKENIIDESGMPKERFSAEFPKEGPSILRIQQVVRGDSAAYFCASSQTGTGGASALHFGNGTRLTVT.